A single TCR beta chain is shown here with its context. Time point given: baseline, week 1 (first vaccination visit). Sample treatment: pre-vaccination baseline after standard-of-care therapy. Using immunoSEQ multiplex PCR, the repertoire was profiled, and TCRdb retains in-frame clones only, with some absent. The sample yields 30,000 to 40,000 clones, roughly 89% seen once. The data stem from a study of a mutant IDH1 vaccine in newly diagnosed glioma. Study information: Those enrolled had earlier been treated with radiotherapy, temozolomide, or both, mostly both.

The source of this sequence is a man aged 18 to 29 with glioma. Sequenced material: PBMCs, taken from a glioma patient treated with radiotherapy, temozolomide or both.

CDR3 coding DNA: TGCAGTGCTAGGGGTCGTCCCGAGCAGTACTTC. Its protein product is CSARGRPEQYF. V usage is TRBV20-1 and J usage is TRBJ2-7; no firm D call. The CDR3 is 11 amino acids. The ends were cut back, 3 bases at V and 6 bases at J, with 9 bases in the middle. Germline assignment: CDR1 DFQATT and CDR2 SNEGSKA (reference sequence).